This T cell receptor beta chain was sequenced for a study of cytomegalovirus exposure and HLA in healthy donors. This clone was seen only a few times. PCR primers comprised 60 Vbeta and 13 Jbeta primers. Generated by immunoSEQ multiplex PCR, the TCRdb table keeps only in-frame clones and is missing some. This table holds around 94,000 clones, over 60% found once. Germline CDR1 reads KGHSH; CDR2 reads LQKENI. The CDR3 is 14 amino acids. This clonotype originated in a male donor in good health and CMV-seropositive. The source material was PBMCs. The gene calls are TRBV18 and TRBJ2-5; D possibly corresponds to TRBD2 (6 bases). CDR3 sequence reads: CASNRDSLQETQYF. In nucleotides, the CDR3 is TGTGCTTCCAACCGGGACTCCCTCCAAGAGACCCAGTACTTC.